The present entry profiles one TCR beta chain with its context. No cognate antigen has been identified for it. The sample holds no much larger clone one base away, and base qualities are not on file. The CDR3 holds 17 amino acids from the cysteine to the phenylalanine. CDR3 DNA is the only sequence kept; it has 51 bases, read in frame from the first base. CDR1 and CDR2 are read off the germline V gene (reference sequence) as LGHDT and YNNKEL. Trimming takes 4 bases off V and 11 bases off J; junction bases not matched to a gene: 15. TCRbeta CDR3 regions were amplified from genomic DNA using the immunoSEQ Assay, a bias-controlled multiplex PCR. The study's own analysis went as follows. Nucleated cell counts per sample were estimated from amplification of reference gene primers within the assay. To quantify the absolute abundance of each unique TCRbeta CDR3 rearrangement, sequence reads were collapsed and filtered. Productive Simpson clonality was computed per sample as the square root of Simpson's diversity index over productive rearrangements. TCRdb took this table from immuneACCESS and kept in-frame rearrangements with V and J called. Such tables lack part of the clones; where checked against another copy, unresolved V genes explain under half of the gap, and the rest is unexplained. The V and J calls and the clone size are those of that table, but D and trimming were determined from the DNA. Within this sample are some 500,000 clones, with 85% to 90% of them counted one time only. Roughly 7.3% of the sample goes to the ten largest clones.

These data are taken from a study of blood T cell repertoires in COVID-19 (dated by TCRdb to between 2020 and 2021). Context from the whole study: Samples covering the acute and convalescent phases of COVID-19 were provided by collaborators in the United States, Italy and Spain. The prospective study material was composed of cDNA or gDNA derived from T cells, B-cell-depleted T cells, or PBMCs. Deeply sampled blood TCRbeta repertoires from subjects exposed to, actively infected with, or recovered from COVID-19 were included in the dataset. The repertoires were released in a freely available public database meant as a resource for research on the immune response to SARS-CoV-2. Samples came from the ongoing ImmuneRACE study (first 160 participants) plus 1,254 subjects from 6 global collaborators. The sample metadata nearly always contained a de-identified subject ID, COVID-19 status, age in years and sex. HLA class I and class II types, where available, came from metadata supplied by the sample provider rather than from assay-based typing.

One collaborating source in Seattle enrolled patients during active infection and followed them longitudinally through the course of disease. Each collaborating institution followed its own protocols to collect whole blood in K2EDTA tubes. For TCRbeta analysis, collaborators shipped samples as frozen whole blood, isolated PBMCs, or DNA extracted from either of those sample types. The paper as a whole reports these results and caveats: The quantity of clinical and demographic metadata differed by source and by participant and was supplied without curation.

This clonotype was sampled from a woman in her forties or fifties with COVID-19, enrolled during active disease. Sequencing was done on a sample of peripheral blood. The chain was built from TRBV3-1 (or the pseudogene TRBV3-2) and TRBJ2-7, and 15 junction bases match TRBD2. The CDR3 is CASSPAGTSGGPQAEYF. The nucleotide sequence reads TGTGCCAGCAGCCCCGCCGGGACTAGCGGGGGGCCCCAGGCGGAGTACTTC.